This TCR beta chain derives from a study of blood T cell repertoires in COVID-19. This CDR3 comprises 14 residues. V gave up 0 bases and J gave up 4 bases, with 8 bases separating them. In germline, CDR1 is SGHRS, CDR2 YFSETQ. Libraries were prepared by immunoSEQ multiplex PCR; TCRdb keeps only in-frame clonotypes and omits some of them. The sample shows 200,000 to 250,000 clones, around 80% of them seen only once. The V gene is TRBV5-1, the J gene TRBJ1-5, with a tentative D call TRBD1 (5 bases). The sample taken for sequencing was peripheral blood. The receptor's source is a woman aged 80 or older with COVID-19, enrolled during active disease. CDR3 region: CASSLGGYNQPQHF. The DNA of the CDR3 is TGCGCCAGCAGCTTGGGGGGCTATAATCAGCCCCAGCATTTT. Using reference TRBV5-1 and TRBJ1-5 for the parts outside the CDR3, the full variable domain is KAGVTQTPRYLIKTRGQQVTLSCSPISGHRSVSWYQQTPGQGLQFLFEYFSETQRNKGNFPGRFSGRQFSNSRSEMNVSTLELGDSALYLCASSLGGYNQPQHFGDGTRLSIL.